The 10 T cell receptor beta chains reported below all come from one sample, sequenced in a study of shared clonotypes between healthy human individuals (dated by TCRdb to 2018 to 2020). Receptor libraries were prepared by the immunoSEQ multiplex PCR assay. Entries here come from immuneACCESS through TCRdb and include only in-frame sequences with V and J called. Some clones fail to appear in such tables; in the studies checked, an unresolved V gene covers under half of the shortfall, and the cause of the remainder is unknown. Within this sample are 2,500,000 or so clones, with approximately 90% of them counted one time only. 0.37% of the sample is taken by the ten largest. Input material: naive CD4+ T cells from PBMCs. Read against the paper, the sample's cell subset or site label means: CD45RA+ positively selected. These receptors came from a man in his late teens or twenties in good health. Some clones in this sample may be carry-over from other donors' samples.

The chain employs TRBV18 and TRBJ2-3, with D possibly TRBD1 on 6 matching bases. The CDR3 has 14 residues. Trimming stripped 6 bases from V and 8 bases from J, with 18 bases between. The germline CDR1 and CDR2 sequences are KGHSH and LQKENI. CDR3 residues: CASSAGTMHPTQYF. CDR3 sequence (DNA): TGTGCCAGCTCGGCCGGGACAATGCATCCTACGCAGTATTTT. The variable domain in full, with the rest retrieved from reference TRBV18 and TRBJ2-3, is NAGVMQNPRHLVRRRGQEARLRCSPMKGHSHVYWYRQLPEEGLKFMVYLQKENIIDESGMPKERFSAEFPKEGPSILRIQQVVRGDSAAYFCASSAGTMHPTQYFGPGTRLTVL.

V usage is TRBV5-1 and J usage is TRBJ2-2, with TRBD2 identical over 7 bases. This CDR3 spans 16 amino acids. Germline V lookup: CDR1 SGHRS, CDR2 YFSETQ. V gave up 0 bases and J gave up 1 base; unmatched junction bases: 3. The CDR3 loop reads CASSLASGKNTGELFF. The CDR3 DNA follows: TGCGCCAGCAGCTTGGCCAGCGGGAAGAACACCGGGGAGCTGTTTTTT.

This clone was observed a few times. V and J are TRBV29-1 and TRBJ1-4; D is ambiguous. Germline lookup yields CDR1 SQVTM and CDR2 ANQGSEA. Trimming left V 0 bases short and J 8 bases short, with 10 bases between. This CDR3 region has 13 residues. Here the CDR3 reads CSVEEPAREKLFF. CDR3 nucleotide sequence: TGCAGCGTTGAAGAGCCGGCTAGGGAAAAACTGTTTTTT.

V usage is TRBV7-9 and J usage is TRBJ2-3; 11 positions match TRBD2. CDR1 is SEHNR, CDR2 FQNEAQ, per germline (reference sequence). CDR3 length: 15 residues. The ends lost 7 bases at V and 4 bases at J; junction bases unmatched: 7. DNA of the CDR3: TGTGCCAGCATTCTACTAGCGGGAGTGGCAGATACGCAGTATTTT. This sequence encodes CASILLAGVADTQYF.

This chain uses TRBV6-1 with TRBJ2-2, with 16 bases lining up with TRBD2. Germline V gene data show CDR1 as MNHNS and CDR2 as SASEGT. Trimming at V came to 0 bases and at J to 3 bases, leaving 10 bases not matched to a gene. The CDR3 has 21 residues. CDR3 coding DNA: TGTGCCAGCAGTGAAGCCGGGACTAGCGGGAGGGCTCGGTTGTACACCGGGGAGCTGTTTTTT. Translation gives CASSEAGTSGRARLYTGELFF.

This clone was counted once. The CDR3: CASSPPGIGGYTF. CDR3 bases: TGTGCCAGCAGTCCTCCAGGGATCGGTGGCTACACCTTC. The chain is built from TRBV6-5 and TRBJ1-2; D may be TRBD1 (5 bases). Germline CDR1 is MNHEY and CDR2 is SVGAGI. The CDR3 is 13 residues long. V was trimmed by 5 bases and J by 7 bases, leaving 14 bases between them.

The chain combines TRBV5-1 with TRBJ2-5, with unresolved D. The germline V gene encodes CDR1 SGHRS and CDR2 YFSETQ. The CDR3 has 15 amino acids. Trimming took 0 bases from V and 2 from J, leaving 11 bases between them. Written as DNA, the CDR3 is TGCGCCAGCAGCTTGGTTGTGCTACCTCAAGAGACCCAGTACTTC. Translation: CASSLVVLPQETQYF.

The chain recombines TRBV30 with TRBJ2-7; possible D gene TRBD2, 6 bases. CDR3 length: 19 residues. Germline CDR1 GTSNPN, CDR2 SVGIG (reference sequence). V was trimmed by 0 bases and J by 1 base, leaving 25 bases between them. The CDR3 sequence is CAWSVLRGGWNDRSYEQYF. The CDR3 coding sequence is TGTGCCTGGAGTGTACTTCGTGGAGGGTGGAACGACAGATCCTACGAGCAGTACTTC. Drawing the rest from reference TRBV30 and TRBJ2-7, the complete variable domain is SQTIHQWPATLVQPVGSPLSLECTVEGTSNPNLYWYRQAAGRGLQLLFYSVGIGQISSEVPQNLSASRPQDRQFILSSKKLLLSDSGFYLCAWSVLRGGWNDRSYEQYFGPGTRLTVT.

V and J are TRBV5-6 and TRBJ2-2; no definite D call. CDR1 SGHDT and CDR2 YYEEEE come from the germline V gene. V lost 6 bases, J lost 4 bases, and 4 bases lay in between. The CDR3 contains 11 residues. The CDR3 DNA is TGTGCCAGCACCAGCACCGGGGAGCTGTTTTTT. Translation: CASTSTGELFF.

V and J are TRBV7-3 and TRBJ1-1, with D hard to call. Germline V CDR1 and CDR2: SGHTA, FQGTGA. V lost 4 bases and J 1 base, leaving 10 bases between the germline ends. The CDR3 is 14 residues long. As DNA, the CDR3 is TGTGCCAGCAGCTCCGGCCGGGGGAACACTGAAGCTTTCTTT. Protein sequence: CASSSGRGNTEAFF.